These T cell receptor beta chains were read from a single sample in a study of blood T cell repertoires in COVID-19. Libraries were prepared by immunoSEQ multiplex PCR; TCRdb keeps only in-frame clonotypes and omits some of them. The repertoire holds about 380,000 clones, with 85% as singletons. Sequenced: peripheral blood. These receptors all stem from a woman between 18 and 30 years old with acute or convalescent COVID-19. Each CDR3 is given with its conserved first and last residue. D genes are given only for firm matches. Rows may omit the clone size; those that give it use once, few, many or a size class.

j_gene: TRBJ2-2; v_gene: TRBV19; d_gene: -; len: 14; abundance: many; CDR3aa: CASRPQGVAGELFF; CDR3nt: TGTGCCAGTCGACCACAGGGTGTGGCCGGGGAGCTGTTTTTT
j_gene: TRBJ1-1; v_gene: TRBV19; d_gene: -; len: 14; abundance: -; CDR3aa: CASSIRQTNTEAFF; CDR3nt: TGTGCCAGTAGTATAAGACAGACCAACACTGAAGCTTTCTTT
j_gene: TRBJ2-6; v_gene: TRBV30; d_gene: -; len: 14; abundance: -; CDR3aa: CAWSEGAGANVLTF; CDR3nt: TGTGCCTGGAGTGAAGGGGCCGGGGCCAACGTCCTGACTTTC
j_gene: TRBJ2-7; v_gene: TRBV3-1/TRBV3-2; d_gene: -; len: 13; abundance: few; CDR3aa: CASSRRGSYEQYF; CDR3nt: TGTGCCAGCAGCCGTAGGGGTTCCTACGAGCAGTACTTC
j_gene: TRBJ2-7; v_gene: TRBV7-6; d_gene: -; len: 15; abundance: -; CDR3aa: CASSQGTAGGYEQYF; CDR3nt: TGTGCCAGCAGCCAAGGGACCGCCGGGGGCTACGAGCAGTACTTC
j_gene: TRBJ2-7; v_gene: TRBV7-8; d_gene: TRBD2; len: 14; abundance: -; CDR3aa: CASSLAGGAYEQYF; CDR3nt: TGTGCCAGCAGCTTAGCGGGGGGGGCCTACGAGCAGTACTTC
j_gene: TRBJ1-5; v_gene: TRBV6-5; d_gene: -; len: 14; abundance: -; CDR3aa: CATDRPGEYQPQHF; CDR3nt: TGTGCCACCGACCGCCCCGGGGAGTATCAGCCCCAGCATTTT
j_gene: TRBJ1-4; v_gene: TRBV4-2; d_gene: -; len: 12; abundance: -; CDR3aa: CAMGSGDEKLFF; CDR3nt: TGTGCCATGGGCTCCGGGGATGAAAAACTGTTTTTT
j_gene: TRBJ1-2; v_gene: TRBV5-1; d_gene: TRBD1; len: 15; abundance: -; CDR3aa: CASSLGGTVNYGYTF; CDR3nt: TGCGCCAGCAGCTTGGGGGGGACAGTCAACTATGGCTACACCTTC
j_gene: TRBJ1-2; v_gene: TRBV18; d_gene: -; len: 13; abundance: -; CDR3aa: CASSPLTGDGYTF; CDR3nt: TGTGCCAGCTCACCACTGACAGGAGATGGCTACACCTTC
j_gene: TRBJ1-5; v_gene: TRBV27; d_gene: TRBD1; len: 15; abundance: -; CDR3aa: CASSSGQVSNQPQHF; CDR3nt: TGTGCCAGCAGTTCGGGACAGGTTAGCAATCAGCCCCAGCATTTT
j_gene: TRBJ2-7; v_gene: TRBV4-1; d_gene: -; len: 13; abundance: -; CDR3aa: CASSPRSGYEQYF; CDR3nt: TGCGCCAGCAGCCCCCGTTCGGGCTACGAGCAGTACTTC
j_gene: TRBJ1-3; v_gene: TRBV10-3; d_gene: TRBD1; len: 13; abundance: -; CDR3aa: CAIGDRAGNTIYF; CDR3nt: TGTGCCATCGGGGACAGGGCTGGAAACACCATATATTTT
j_gene: TRBJ2-7; v_gene: TRBV6-5; d_gene: -; len: 13; abundance: few; CDR3aa: CASSLDKNYEQYF; CDR3nt: TGTGCCAGCAGTCTCGACAAGAACTACGAGCAGTACTTC
j_gene: TRBJ2-5; v_gene: TRBV9; d_gene: TRBD2; len: 15; abundance: -; CDR3aa: CASSVGLAGLETQYF; CDR3nt: TGTGCCAGCAGCGTAGGGCTAGCGGGATTGGAGACCCAGTACTTC
j_gene: TRBJ2-7; v_gene: TRBV5-1; d_gene: TRBD1; len: 13; abundance: -; CDR3aa: CASSIQGANEQYF; CDR3nt: TGCGCCAGCAGTATACAGGGGGCTAACGAGCAGTACTTC
j_gene: TRBJ1-5; v_gene: TRBV4-1; d_gene: TRBD1; len: 16; abundance: -; CDR3aa: CASSQDDRVSNQPQHF; CDR3nt: TGCGCCAGCAGCCAAGATGACAGGGTAAGCAATCAGCCCCAGCATTTT
j_gene: TRBJ1-1; v_gene: TRBV7-9; d_gene: -; len: 13; abundance: -; CDR3aa: CANRGGMNTEAFF; CDR3nt: TGTGCCAACCGGGGGGGAATGAACACTGAAGCTTTCTTT
j_gene: TRBJ1-6; v_gene: TRBV27; d_gene: TRBD1; len: 16; abundance: -; CDR3aa: CASSSLQGAVGSPLHF; CDR3nt: TGTGCCAGCAGTTCTCTACAGGGGGCGGTGGGTTCACCCCTCCACTTT
j_gene: TRBJ2-5; v_gene: TRBV28; d_gene: -; len: 11; abundance: -; CDR3aa: CASSPSGDQYF; CDR3nt: TGTGCCAGCAGCCCCAGTGGTGACCAGTACTTC
j_gene: TRBJ1-2; v_gene: TRBV9; d_gene: TRBD1; len: 15; abundance: -; CDR3aa: CASSAGQIGVYGYTF; CDR3nt: TGTGCCAGCAGCGCGGGACAGATAGGTGTGTATGGCTACACCTTC
j_gene: TRBJ1-4; v_gene: TRBV12-5; d_gene: -; len: 16; abundance: -; CDR3aa: CASGLVSGSPNEKLFF; CDR3nt: TGTGCTAGTGGTTTGGTATCCGGGTCTCCTAATGAAAAACTGTTTTTT
j_gene: TRBJ1-5; v_gene: TRBV19; d_gene: TRBD1; len: 14; abundance: -; CDR3aa: CATRPGQGNQPQHF; CDR3nt: TGTGCCACCCGGCCGGGACAGGGCAATCAGCCCCAGCATTTT
j_gene: TRBJ2-1; v_gene: TRBV7-3; d_gene: TRBD2; len: 15; abundance: -; CDR3aa: CASSPLAGGPGEQFF; CDR3nt: TGTGCCAGCAGCCCACTAGCGGGAGGCCCGGGTGAGCAGTTCTTC
j_gene: TRBJ1-2; v_gene: TRBV7-3; d_gene: -; len: 16; abundance: -; CDR3aa: CASSSGGGGRSEGYTF; CDR3nt: TGTGCCAGCAGCTCCGGCGGCGGGGGGCGCTCGGAAGGCTACACCTTC
j_gene: TRBJ1-4; v_gene: TRBV6-6; d_gene: -; len: 15; abundance: -; CDR3aa: CASSGPGVANEKLFF; CDR3nt: TGTGCCAGCAGTGGTCCAGGGGTGGCTAATGAAAAACTGTTTTTT
j_gene: TRBJ2-1; v_gene: TRBV27; d_gene: TRBD2; len: 14; abundance: -; CDR3aa: CASSAGLGYNEQFF; CDR3nt: TGTGCCAGCAGTGCGGGACTAGGGTACAATGAGCAGTTCTTC
j_gene: TRBJ2-3; v_gene: TRBV2; d_gene: TRBD2; len: 15; abundance: -; CDR3aa: CASSIRAGGTDTQYF; CDR3nt: TGTGCCAGCAGTATACGGGCGGGGGGAACAGATACGCAGTATTTT
j_gene: TRBJ2-3; v_gene: TRBV19; d_gene: -; len: 13; abundance: -; CDR3aa: CASSMLDTDTQYF; CDR3nt: TGTGCCAGTAGTATGTTAGACACAGATACGCAGTATTTT
j_gene: TRBJ1-4; v_gene: TRBV27; d_gene: TRBD1; len: 15; abundance: -; CDR3aa: CASSLSGTGYEKLFF; CDR3nt: TGTGCCAGCAGTTTATCGGGGACAGGGTATGAAAAACTGTTTTTT
j_gene: TRBJ2-1; v_gene: TRBV27; d_gene: TRBD1; len: 13; abundance: -; CDR3aa: CASSRDRGNEQFF; CDR3nt: TGTGCCAGCAGCCGGGACAGGGGTAATGAGCAGTTCTTC
j_gene: TRBJ1-1; v_gene: TRBV30; d_gene: TRBD1; len: 13; abundance: -; CDR3aa: CAWSGQVNTEAFF; CDR3nt: TGTGCCTGGAGCGGACAGGTGAACACTGAAGCTTTCTTT
j_gene: TRBJ2-1; v_gene: TRBV9; d_gene: -; len: 18; abundance: -; CDR3aa: CASSADLGRVGGPNEQFF; CDR3nt: TGTGCCAGCAGCGCAGACCTCGGGCGAGTTGGGGGCCCCAATGAGCAGTTCTTC
j_gene: TRBJ2-1; v_gene: TRBV6-1; d_gene: TRBD1; len: 15; abundance: -; CDR3aa: CASSLRNRGNNEQFF; CDR3nt: TGTGCCAGCAGTCTGCGGAACAGGGGGAACAATGAGCAGTTCTTC
j_gene: TRBJ1-1; v_gene: TRBV9; d_gene: -; len: 15; abundance: -; CDR3aa: CASSVAVRGNTEAFF; CDR3nt: TGTGCCAGCAGCGTAGCCGTCCGGGGGAACACTGAAGCTTTCTTT
j_gene: TRBJ2-7; v_gene: TRBV27; d_gene: -; len: 14; abundance: -; CDR3aa: CASSKEGAAYEQYF; CDR3nt: TGTGCCAGCAGTAAGGAGGGTGCCGCCTACGAGCAGTACTTC
j_gene: TRBJ1-2; v_gene: TRBV5-1; d_gene: -; len: 14; abundance: few; CDR3aa: CASSLDSPNYGYTF; CDR3nt: TGCGCCAGCAGCCTAGACAGCCCTAACTATGGCTACACCTTC
j_gene: TRBJ1-4; v_gene: TRBV15; d_gene: -; len: 14; abundance: -; CDR3aa: CATSRDRGYEKLFF; CDR3nt: TGTGCCACCAGCAGAGATCGCGGTTATGAAAAACTGTTTTTT
j_gene: TRBJ1-1; v_gene: TRBV30; d_gene: -; len: 14; abundance: -; CDR3aa: CAWSVSGGNTEAFF; CDR3nt: TGTGCCTGGAGTGTCTCTGGCGGGAACACTGAAGCTTTCTTT
j_gene: TRBJ2-7; v_gene: TRBV27; d_gene: -; len: 15; abundance: -; CDR3aa: CASSPNGGTYYEQYF; CDR3nt: TGTGCCAGCAGTCCAAATGGGGGCACCTACTACGAGCAGTACTTC
j_gene: TRBJ1-6; v_gene: TRBV18; d_gene: TRBD1; len: 14; abundance: -; CDR3aa: CASSPGTGNSPLHF; CDR3nt: TGTGCCAGCTCACCCGGGACAGGAAATTCACCCCTCCACTTT
j_gene: TRBJ2-1; v_gene: TRBV28; d_gene: TRBD2; len: 16; abundance: -; CDR3aa: CASSEPLAGEYNEQFF; CDR3nt: TGTGCCAGCAGTGAACCGTTAGCGGGGGAATACAATGAGCAGTTCTTC
j_gene: TRBJ1-5; v_gene: TRBV3-1/TRBV3-2; d_gene: -; len: 14; abundance: -; CDR3aa: CASSPRAGDQPQHF; CDR3nt: TGTGCCAGCAGCCCGCGGGCAGGGGATCAGCCCCAGCATTTT
j_gene: TRBJ1-6; v_gene: TRBV27; d_gene: TRBD1; len: 14; abundance: -; CDR3aa: CASRWGQRNSPLHF; CDR3nt: TGTGCCAGCAGATGGGGACAGCGTAATTCACCCCTCCACTTT
j_gene: TRBJ2-1; v_gene: TRBV3-1/TRBV3-2; d_gene: -; len: 20; abundance: -; CDR3aa: CASSQNQGVRFGSSYNEQFF; CDR3nt: TGTGCCAGCAGCCAAAACCAAGGGGTCAGGTTTGGAAGCTCCTACAATGAGCAGTTCTTC
j_gene: TRBJ2-3; v_gene: TRBV5-1; d_gene: TRBD2; len: 15; abundance: -; CDR3aa: CASSVKLAGVDTQYF; CDR3nt: TGCGCCAGCAGCGTAAAACTAGCGGGAGTAGATACGCAGTATTTT
j_gene: TRBJ1-5; v_gene: TRBV19; d_gene: -; len: 14; abundance: -; CDR3aa: CASTKTEVGQPQHF; CDR3nt: TGTGCCAGTACCAAGACAGAGGTCGGTCAGCCCCAGCATTTT
j_gene: TRBJ2-1; v_gene: TRBV12-3/TRBV12-4; d_gene: TRBD2; len: 12; abundance: -; CDR3aa: CASSRAGVEQFF; CDR3nt: TGTGCCAGCAGTCGAGCGGGAGTTGAGCAGTTCTTC
j_gene: TRBJ2-1; v_gene: TRBV24-1; d_gene: -; len: 13; abundance: once; CDR3aa: CATSGGSYNEQFF; CDR3nt: TGTGCCACCAGTGGGGGCAGTTACAATGAGCAGTTCTTC
j_gene: TRBJ2-5; v_gene: TRBV5-1; d_gene: TRBD2; len: 15; abundance: -; CDR3aa: CASGTSGGSAETQYF; CDR3nt: TGCGCCAGCGGTACTAGCGGGGGGTCGGCAGAGACCCAGTACTTC
j_gene: TRBJ2-3; v_gene: TRBV9; d_gene: TRBD2; len: 17; abundance: -; CDR3aa: CASSSPSGGLFTDTQYF; CDR3nt: TGTGCCAGCAGCTCACCTAGCGGGGGCCTGTTCACAGATACGCAGTATTTT
j_gene: TRBJ2-5; v_gene: TRBV7-3; d_gene: TRBD2; len: 14; abundance: -; CDR3aa: CASSHGSSGETQYF; CDR3nt: TGTGCCAGCAGCCACGGGAGTAGCGGGGAGACCCAGTACTTC
j_gene: TRBJ1-2; v_gene: TRBV7-9; d_gene: TRBD1; len: 13; abundance: -; CDR3aa: CASSLGDREGYTF; CDR3nt: TGTGCCAGCAGCTTGGGGGACAGAGAAGGCTACACCTTC
j_gene: TRBJ1-1; v_gene: TRBV4-2; d_gene: -; len: 14; abundance: few; CDR3aa: CASRLIGGRTEAFF; CDR3nt: TGTGCCAGCCGGCTGATCGGGGGGCGAACTGAAGCTTTCTTT